The 28 T cell receptor beta chains below come from one sample, sequenced in a study of beta chain features in type 1 diabetes. The study reverse transcribed the entire isolated RNA, so it sequenced expressed TCRB transcripts. Sequencing used immunoSEQ multiplex PCR; TCRdb keeps in-frame clones, though not all of them. This sample has approximately 250,000 clones, with 7.5% to 10% found just once. Sequencing was done on a sample of naive CD4+ T cells from blood. Every receptor here comes from a woman aged 18 to 35 in good health.

This clone was seen a handful of times. Different DNA sequences within this sample yield the same CDR3. The gene calls are TRBV7-2 and TRBJ2-7, with 8 bases lining up with TRBD2. V was clipped by 5 bases and J by 4 bases; unmatched bases: 7. This CDR3 comprises 14 residues. Germline V gene sequence: CDR1 SGHTA, CDR2 FQGNSA. The CDR3 reads CASSPLAGGYEQYF. The CDR3 nucleotides are TGTGCCAGCAGCCCGCTAGCGGGCGGTTACGAGCAGTACTTC.

V is TRBV4-2 and J is TRBJ1-4, with TRBD1 matching over 7 bases. This CDR3 spans 21 amino acids. V lost 4 bases and J lost 0; bases outside the gene matches: 20. Germline CDR1 reads LGHNA; CDR2 reads YNFKEQ. In DNA, the CDR3 is TGTGCCAGCAGCCCGTACAAGGCGTCCGGGACAGATTTACCAACTAATGAAAAACTGTTTTTT. This sequence encodes CASSPYKASGTDLPTNEKLFF.

The sample holds a few counts of this clone. The chain links TRBV7-8 to TRBJ1-2; D is perhaps TRBD1 (5 bases). The germline V gene encodes CDR1 SGHVS and CDR2 FQNEAQ. This CDR3 comprises 14 residues. Trimming cost V 5 bases and J 1 base, with 11 bases left between them. CDR3 sequence: CASSQTQVNYGYTF. In nucleotides, the CDR3 is TGTGCCAGCAGCCAAACACAGGTTAACTATGGCTACACCTTC.

This clone was seen a handful of times. CDR3 sequence reads: CASSRTGQLNYGYTF. Written as DNA, the CDR3 is TGTGCCAGTAGTCGCACGGGACAGCTAAACTATGGCTACACCTTC. J is TRBJ1-2 and V is TRBV19, with 7 bases aligning to TRBD1. The ends lost 5 bases at V and 2 bases at J; junction bases unmatched: 8. The length of the CDR3 is 15 residues. Germline V lookup: CDR1 LNHDA, CDR2 SQIVND (reference sequence). Complete variable domain (other parts from reference TRBV19 and TRBJ1-2): DGGITQSPKYLFRKEGQNVTLSCEQNLNHDAMYWYRQDPGQGLRLIYYSQIVNDFQKGDIAEGYSVSREKKESFPLTVTSAQKNPTAFYLCASSRTGQLNYGYTFGSGTRLTVV.

J is TRBJ2-7 and V is TRBV19, with 10 bases matching TRBD2. The trim removed 5 bases at V and 4 bases at J, leaving 5 bases unmatched. The CDR3 is made up of 14 amino acids. Germline V gene sequence: CDR1 LNHDA, CDR2 SQIVND (reference sequence). The CDR3 here is CASSSLAGGYEQYF. The DNA of the CDR3 is TGTGCCAGTAGTTCCTTAGCGGGAGGTTACGAGCAGTACTTC.

This chain uses TRBV30 with TRBJ2-7; the match to TRBD1 covers 8 bases. Losses at the gene ends were 1 base for V and 2 bases for J; bases not matched to a gene: 4. Germline CDR1 and CDR2: GTSNPN and SVGIG (reference sequence). CDR3 length equals 14 residues. As DNA, the CDR3 is TGTGCCTGGAGTGGGACAGGGAGAACCTACGAGCAGTACTTC. Protein: CAWSGTGRTYEQYF.

This clone was counted only a few times. The V call is TRBV9, the J call TRBJ2-7; tentative D call: TRBD2 (5 bases). This CDR3 spans 14 amino acids. V was trimmed by 1 base and J by 6 bases, leaving 14 bases between them. Germline CDR1 and CDR2: SGDLS and YYNGEE. The CDR3 loop reads CASSVTAEGREQYF. CDR3 in DNA: TGTGCCAGCAGCGTAACCGCAGAGGGTCGCGAGCAGTACTTC.

This clone has only a few counts. The rearrangement links TRBV4-1 to TRBJ1-2, with 10 bases identical to TRBD1. Germline CDR1 reads MGHRA; CDR2 reads YSYEKL. The CDR3 is 14 residues long. J lost 7 bases, V lost 3 bases, and 5 bases had no gene match. For the CDR3, the DNA is TGCGCCAGCAGCCAGACCGGGACAGGGGTTGGCTACACCTTC. Protein product: CASSQTGTGVGYTF.

This chain uses TRBV6-6 with TRBJ2-7, with 8 positions matching TRBD1. The germline V gene encodes CDR1 MNHNY and CDR2 SVGAGI (reference sequence). Trimming at V came to 2 bases and at J to 5 bases, leaving 5 bases not matched to a gene. The CDR3 loop spans 14 amino acids. The CDR3 nucleotides are TGTGCCAGCAGTTACCTGGACAGGGCCCACGAGCAGTACTTC. This codes for CASSYLDRAHEQYF.

The chain is built from TRBV5-4 and TRBJ2-1, with TRBD2 matching over 15 bases. The CDR3 consists of 18 residues. The junction had 4 bases not matched to a gene; V was cut back by 1 base and J by 2 bases. The germline V gene encodes CDR1 SGHNT and CDR2 YYREEE (reference sequence). CDR3 residues: CASSLSGLAGGAYNEQFF. The CDR3 nucleotides read TGTGCCAGCAGCTTGTCGGGACTAGCGGGAGGTGCCTACAATGAGCAGTTCTTC. Combining the CDR3 with reference TRBV5-4 and TRBJ2-1 gives the whole variable domain ETGVTQSPTHLIKTRGQQVTLRCSSQSGHNTVSWYQQALGQGPQFIFQYYREEENGRGNFPPRFSGLQFPNYSSELNVNALELDDSALYLCASSLSGLAGGAYNEQFFGPGTRLTVL.

The rearrangement joins TRBV5-6 to TRBJ2-3; 7 positions match TRBD2. Trimming cost V 4 bases and J 6 bases; bases outside gene matches: 11. The CDR3 runs 15 residues. Germline CDR1 SGHDT, CDR2 YYEEEE. DNA for the CDR3: TGTGCCAGCAGCCCTCGACTAGCCCCGACCGATACGCAGTATTTT. Translation gives CASSPRLAPTDTQYF.

CDR3 coding DNA: TGCGCCAGCAGCTTGGGGGACAGGGCAGAAGGCTACACCTTC. This encodes CASSLGDRAEGYTF. The chain combines TRBV5-1 with TRBJ1-2; TRBD1 matches at 9 bases. V shed 0 bases and J 8 bases; nucleotides not matched to a gene: 5. Germline lookup yields CDR1 SGHRS and CDR2 YFSETQ. The CDR3 contains 14 residues.

V gene TRBV5-4 combines with J gene TRBJ2-5; D uncertain. Germline-derived CDR1 and CDR2 are SGHNT and YYREEE (reference sequence). V was cut by 0 bases and J by 1 base, with 7 bases left in between. The CDR3 runs 14 residues. CDR3 protein: CASSLAISQETQYF. Here the CDR3 DNA reads TGTGCCAGCAGCTTGGCTATTTCCCAAGAGACCCAGTACTTC.

Of note for this clone: Sequence at one end of the junction differs from germline and may be a read error. This chain joins TRBV4-1 and TRBJ1-1; D unclear. Germline V gene sequence: CDR1 MGHRA, CDR2 YSYEKL. The CDR3 consists of 14 residues. The CDR3 loop reads CANSQVDPRAEAFF. The CDR3 coding sequence is TGCGCCAACAGCCAAGTGGACCCGAGGGCTGAAGCTTTCTTT.

The rearrangement links TRBV27 to TRBJ2-4; D uncertain. Germline CDR1 is MNHEY and CDR2 is SMNVEV (reference sequence). V was shortened by 5 bases and J by 7 bases, with 24 bases between the two germline ends. This CDR3 has 17 residues. The CDR3 DNA follows: TGTGCCAGCAGTACCAGAAATGGGCAGTCCTCCGTGAACATTCAGTACTTC. Residues: CASSTRNGQSSVNIQYF.

This clone was recorded at least ten times. The rearrangement links TRBV29-1 to TRBJ2-6; D perhaps matches TRBD1 (5 bases). The CDR3 runs 14 residues. Germline V gene lookup returns CDR1 SQVTM and CDR2 ANQGSEA. The CDR3 loop is CSVLQAKWANVLTF. The CDR3 coding sequence is TGCAGTGTACTACAGGCTAAATGGGCCAACGTCCTGACTTTC.

This clone showed up just a few times. CDR3 amino acids: CATRLSGGLAEQFF. The CDR3 DNA is TGTGCCACCCGACTCTCGGGAGGGCTAGCTGAGCAGTTCTTC. V usage is TRBV19 and J usage is TRBJ2-1, with 8 bases lining up with TRBD2. The germline CDR1 and CDR2 sequences are LNHDA and SQIVND (reference sequence). The CDR3 has 14 amino acids. With 10 bases clipped from V and 9 bases from J, the junction kept 14 bases outside the gene matches.

This chain connects TRBV19 to TRBJ2-7; D is perhaps TRBD1 (6 bases). V was pared by 10 bases and J by 2 bases, with 15 bases between. The CDR3 extends over 13 amino acids. Germline CDR1 LNHDA, CDR2 SQIVND (reference sequence). CDR3: CATATGPPYEQYF. The CDR3 nucleotides are TGTGCCACCGCAACAGGGCCCCCCTACGAGCAGTACTTC.

This clone was detected only a few times. The chain combines TRBV5-4 with TRBJ2-1, with a tentative D call TRBD2 (6 bases). The CDR3 consists of 14 residues. In germline, CDR1 is SGHNT, CDR2 YYREEE (reference sequence). Trimming took off 3 bases at V and 4 bases at J, with 11 bases between the two ends. Written as DNA, the CDR3 is TGTGCCAGCAGCTCGAGGACTACATACAATGAGCAGTTCTTC. Translating it yields CASSSRTTYNEQFF.

This clone was detected only a few times. J is TRBJ2-3 and V is TRBV9; 9 nucleotides line up with TRBD2. The ends lost 3 bases at V and 14 bases at J; junction bases unmatched: 7. This CDR3 comprises 12 residues. CDR1 SGDLS and CDR2 YYNGEE come from the germline V gene. DNA of the CDR3: TGTGCCAGCAGCGGAGCCGGGACTAGCATGTATTTT. This codes for CASSGAGTSMYF.

This chain connects TRBV18 to TRBJ2-1, with 13 bases aligning to TRBD2. CDR3 length: 15 residues. V shed 3 bases, J shed 7 bases, and the junction held 3 bases outside the gene matches. Looked up from germline, CDR1 is KGHSH and CDR2 is LQKENI. This chain's CDR3 is CASSPGLAGNNEQFF. As DNA, the CDR3 is TGTGCCAGCTCACCGGGACTAGCGGGGAATAATGAGCAGTTCTTC. Based on the CDR3 plus reference TRBV18 and TRBJ2-1, the full variable domain is NAGVMQNPRHLVRRRGQEARLRCSPMKGHSHVYWYRQLPEEGLKFMVYLQKENIIDESGMPKERFSAEFPKEGPSILRIQQVVRGDSAAYFCASSPGLAGNNEQFFGPGTRLTVL.

This rearrangement joins TRBV6-1 to TRBJ2-1; 8 bases map to TRBD2. Per germline, CDR1 MNHNS and CDR2 SASEGT. The ends lost 9 bases at V and 4 bases at J; junction bases unmatched: 11. This CDR3 is 15 amino acids long. The CDR3 region is CASISRGGEYNEQFF. CDR3 nucleotide sequence: TGTGCCAGTATATCACGGGGGGGCGAATACAATGAGCAGTTCTTC.

This chain uses TRBV25-1 with TRBJ2-1, with 8 nucleotides matching TRBD2. V shed 3 bases, J shed 2 bases, and the junction held 9 bases outside the gene matches. This CDR3 spans 17 amino acids. Germline V gene sequence: CDR1 MGHDK, CDR2 SYGVNS. The CDR3 DNA reads as TGTGCCAGCAGTGAGGTGGCGGGGGGCCTCCCCTACAATGAGCAGTTCTTC. Residues: CASSEVAGGLPYNEQFF.

This clone has more than one count but fewer than ten. The chain has TRBV11-2 and TRBJ2-7; D is unclear. The CDR3 extends over 13 amino acids. Trimming took off 5 bases at V and 7 bases at J, with 15 bases between the two ends. The germline V gene has CDR1 SGHAT and CDR2 FQNNGV. CDR3 amino acids: CASSPLILREQYF. The CDR3 region has the DNA TGTGCCAGCAGCCCTCTTATTCTACGGGAGCAGTACTTC.

The chain employs TRBV28 and TRBJ1-5; 7 bases align to TRBD1. V shed 6 bases and J 6 bases; nucleotides not matched to a gene: 17. The germline CDR1 and CDR2 sequences are MDHEN and SYDVKM. This CDR3 region has 17 residues. The CDR3 DNA reads as TGTGCCAGCAGCTTCCTCCAGATACCGGGACAGCTTCAGCCCCAGCATTTT. It is translated as CASSFLQIPGQLQPQHF. Based on the CDR3 plus reference TRBV28 and TRBJ1-5, the full variable domain is DVKVTQSSRYLVKRTGEKVFLECVQDMDHENMFWYRQDPGLGLRLIYFSYDVKMKEKGDIPEGYSVSREKKERFSLILESASTNQTSMYLCASSFLQIPGQLQPQHFGDGTRLSIL.

The J gene is TRBJ2-7, the V gene TRBV5-1; 9 nucleotides match TRBD2. J was trimmed by 2 bases and V by 5 bases; bases with no gene match: 2. Germline values: CDR1 SGHRS, CDR2 YFSETQ. This CDR3 comprises 13 residues. The CDR3 loop is CASRTSGTYEQYF. CDR3 nucleotides: TGCGCCAGCAGGACTAGCGGAACCTACGAGCAGTACTTC.

The sample holds a few counts of this clone. This sequence joins TRBV5-1 and TRBJ2-7; the match to TRBD1 covers 7 bases. In germline, CDR1 is SGHRS, CDR2 YFSETQ. The CDR3 loop spans 14 amino acids. With V trimmed by 3 bases and J by 4 bases, 7 bases remained unmatched. The CDR3 reads CASSSPGQRYEQYF. The CDR3 coding sequence is TGCGCCAGCAGCTCACCGGGACAGAGATACGAGCAGTACTTC. Complete variable domain (other parts from reference TRBV5-1 and TRBJ2-7): KAGVTQTPRYLIKTRGQQVTLSCSPISGHRSVSWYQQTPGQGLQFLFEYFSETQRNKGNFPGRFSGRQFSNSRSEMNVSTLELGDSALYLCASSSPGQRYEQYFGPGTRLTVT.

The V call is TRBV16, the J call TRBJ2-7, with TRBD1 matching over 7 bases. Trimming at V came to 4 bases and at J to 2 bases, leaving 5 bases not matched to a gene. Per germline, CDR1 KGHSY and CDR2 FQNENV. The CDR3 is 14 amino acids. CDR3 in amino acids: CASSPRTGAYEQYF. For the CDR3, the DNA is TGTGCCAGCAGCCCACGGACAGGAGCCTACGAGCAGTACTTC.